This TCR beta chain came from a study of cytomegalovirus exposure and HLA in healthy donors. The study sampled nominally healthy donors, though unrecorded immune exposures were likely. Of note for this clone: Its antigen remains unknown.

There are 14 residues in the CDR3. With 2 bases removed from V and 3 bases from J, the gap between germline ends came to 10 bases. The V gene's germline CDR1 is MDHEN and CDR2 SYDVKM. The PCR ran on 60 Vbeta and 13 Jbeta primers. Clones were sequenced by immunoSEQ multiplex PCR, and TCRdb holds only the in-frame ones, with some missing. The table lists about 170,000 clones, 60% to 85% of them singletons. Findings and limits, study-wide: Later genetic work tied a missense DCLRE1C variant to beta-chain V and J trimming. Common viral pathogens were later found to be apparently linked to several of the most significant clusters.

The V gene is TRBV28, the J gene TRBJ1-2; TRBD1 might be the D (6 bases). The origin of this receptor is a female donor in good health and CMV-seronegative. The sequenced material came from PBMCs. This CDR3 reads CASSLGQSHYGYTF. Here the CDR3 DNA reads TGTGCCAGCAGTTTAGGACAGTCCCACTATGGCTACACCTTC.